These 2 T cell receptor beta chains originate from one sample sequenced in a study of control samples from healthy donors and cancer patients. Produced via immunoSEQ multiplex PCR; TCRdb's table is partial and in-frame only. The sample includes roughly 50,000 clones, roughly nine tenths seen only once; the top ten take roughly 0.8%. Source material: PBMCs. All receptors derive from a man under 40 with colorectal cancer.

The gene calls are TRBV9 and TRBJ2-7, with 7 positions matching TRBD1. The junction had 5 bases not matched to a gene; V was cut back by 3 bases and J by 2 bases. The germline V gene has CDR1 SGDLS and CDR2 YYNGEE. The CDR3 extends over 14 amino acids. CDR3 in amino acids: CASSAGTVAYEQYF. CDR3 nucleotide sequence: TGTGCCAGCAGCGCCGGGACAGTAGCCTACGAGCAGTACTTC.

J is TRBJ1-5 and V is TRBV30; 10 bases map to TRBD1. V was clipped by 3 bases and J by 1 base; unmatched bases: 3. Germline CDR1 and CDR2: GTSNPN and SVGIG (reference sequence). The CDR3 is 15 amino acids. CDR3 loop: CAWSGGQGSNQPQHF. In nucleotides, the CDR3 is TGTGCCTGGAGCGGGGGACAGGGGAGCAATCAGCCCCAGCATTTT. Complete variable domain (other parts from reference TRBV30 and TRBJ1-5): SQTIHQWPATLVQPVGSPLSLECTVEGTSNPNLYWYRQAAGRGLQLLFYSVGIGQISSEVPQNLSASRPQDRQFILSSKKLLLSDSGFYLCAWSGGQGSNQPQHFGDGTRLSIL.